Below are 4 T cell receptor beta chains sequenced from a single sample in a study of T-cell reconstitution after alpha-beta-depleted transplantation in children. The library targeted TCRbeta and was prepared with unique molecular identifiers. MiXCR, run by TCRdb on the PCR reads, gives a single entry per CDR3 protein. The top ten clones hold approximately 1% of a sample with about 640,000 distinct CDR3 sequences, approximately 17% of them seen once. The specimen was PBMCs from the stem cell graft donor, collected from the stem cell graft. The receptors originated from a human donor who donated a stem cell graft to a child with acute myeloid leukemia.

The chain couples TRBV5-1 to TRBJ2-3; perhaps D is TRBD1 or TRBD2 (5 bases each). Germline V CDR1 and CDR2: SGHRS, YFSETQ. This CDR3 is 14 amino acids long. V lost 6 bases and J 2 bases, leaving 13 bases between the germline ends. The CDR3 protein is CASTRGYSTDTQYF. The CDR3 DNA reads TGCGCCAGCACGAGGGGATACTCCACAGATACGCAGTATTTT.

This chain links TRBV4-1 with TRBJ2-1; no clear D. The CDR3 has 15 residues. Germline CDR1 reads MGHRA; CDR2 reads YSYEKL. With 0 bases removed from V and 4 bases from J, the gap between germline ends came to 10 bases. The CDR3 region has the DNA TGCGCCAGCAGCCAAGATAACCTCGAATACAATGAGCAGTTCTTC. Translated, it gives CASSQDNLEYNEQFF.

This clonotype was recorded many times. The V gene is TRBV27, the J gene TRBJ2-1; 9 bases agree with TRBD2. In germline, CDR1 is MNHEY, CDR2 SMNVEV (reference sequence). The CDR3 length is 14 residues. Trimming removed 9 bases from V and 4 bases from J; junction bases left unmatched: 7. The CDR3, as DNA: TGTGCCAGTTCCCTAGCGGGGAATTACAATGAGCAGTTCTTC. It yields the protein CASSLAGNYNEQFF.

This clonotype showed up many times. The J gene is TRBJ2-6, the V gene TRBV20-1, with a weak D call TRBD2 (6 bases). Trimming stripped 0 bases from V and 1 base from J, with 19 bases between. The CDR3 length is 19 residues. Germline loops: CDR1 DFQATT, CDR2 SNEGSKA (reference sequence). This CDR3 reads CSARDFTRGSPSGANVLTF. The CDR3 DNA reads as TGCAGTGCTAGAGATTTTACCCGGGGGTCCCCTTCTGGGGCCAACGTCCTGACTTTC.